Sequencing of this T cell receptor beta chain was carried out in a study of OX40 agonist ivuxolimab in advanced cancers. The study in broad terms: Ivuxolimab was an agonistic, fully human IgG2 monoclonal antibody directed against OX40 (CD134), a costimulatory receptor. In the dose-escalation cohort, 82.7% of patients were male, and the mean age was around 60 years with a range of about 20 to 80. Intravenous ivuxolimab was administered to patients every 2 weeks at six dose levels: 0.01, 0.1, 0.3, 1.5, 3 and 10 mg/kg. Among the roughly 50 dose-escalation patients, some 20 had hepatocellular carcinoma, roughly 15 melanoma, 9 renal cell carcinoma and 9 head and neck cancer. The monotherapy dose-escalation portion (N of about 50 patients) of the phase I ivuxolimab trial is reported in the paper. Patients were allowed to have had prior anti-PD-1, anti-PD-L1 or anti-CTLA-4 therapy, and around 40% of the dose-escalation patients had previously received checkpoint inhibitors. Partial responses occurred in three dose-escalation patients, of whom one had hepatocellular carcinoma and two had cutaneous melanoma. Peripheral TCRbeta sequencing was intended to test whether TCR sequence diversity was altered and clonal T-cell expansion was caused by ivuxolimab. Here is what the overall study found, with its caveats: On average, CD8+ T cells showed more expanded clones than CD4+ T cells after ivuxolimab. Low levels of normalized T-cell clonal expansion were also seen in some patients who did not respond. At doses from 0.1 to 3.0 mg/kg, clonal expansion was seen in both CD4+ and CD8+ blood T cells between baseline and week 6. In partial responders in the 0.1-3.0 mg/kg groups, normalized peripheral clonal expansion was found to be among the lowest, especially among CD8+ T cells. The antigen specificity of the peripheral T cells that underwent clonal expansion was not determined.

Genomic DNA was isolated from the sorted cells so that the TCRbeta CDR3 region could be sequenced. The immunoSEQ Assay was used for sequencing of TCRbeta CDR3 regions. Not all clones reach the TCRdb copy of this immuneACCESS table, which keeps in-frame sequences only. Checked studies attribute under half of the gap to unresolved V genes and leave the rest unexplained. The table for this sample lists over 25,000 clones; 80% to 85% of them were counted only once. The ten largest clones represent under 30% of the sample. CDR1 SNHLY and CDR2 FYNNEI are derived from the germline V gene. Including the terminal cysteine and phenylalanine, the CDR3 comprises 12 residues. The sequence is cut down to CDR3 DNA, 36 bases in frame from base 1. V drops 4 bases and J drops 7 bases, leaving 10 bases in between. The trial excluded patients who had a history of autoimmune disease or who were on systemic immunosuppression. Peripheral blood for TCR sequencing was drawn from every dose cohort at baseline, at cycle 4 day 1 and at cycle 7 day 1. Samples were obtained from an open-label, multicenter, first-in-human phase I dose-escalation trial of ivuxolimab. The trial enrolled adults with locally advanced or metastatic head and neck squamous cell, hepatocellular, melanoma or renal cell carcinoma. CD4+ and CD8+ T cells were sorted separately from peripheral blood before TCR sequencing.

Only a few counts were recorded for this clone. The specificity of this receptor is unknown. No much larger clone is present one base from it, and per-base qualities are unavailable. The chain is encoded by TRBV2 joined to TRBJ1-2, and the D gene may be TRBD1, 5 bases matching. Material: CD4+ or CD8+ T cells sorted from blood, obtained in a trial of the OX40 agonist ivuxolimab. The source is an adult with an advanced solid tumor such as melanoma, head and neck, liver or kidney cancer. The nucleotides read TGTGCCAGCAGTGTGGCAGGGACTGGCTACACCTTC. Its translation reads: CASSVAGTGYTF.